This T cell receptor beta chain comes out of a study of blood T cell repertoires in COVID-19. The V and J ends lost 7 bases and 10 bases respectively, with 20 bases between them. This CDR3 is 15 amino acids long. Germline V gives CDR1 LNHDA, CDR2 SQIVND (reference sequence). Here immunoSEQ multiplex PCR was the method, and the copy in TCRdb shows in-frame clones only, minus some. The sample has under 200,000 clones, approximately 89% seen once. This clone was recorded a few times. The sequence derives from a man between 65 and 85 years old with acute or convalescent COVID-19. Sequenced: peripheral blood. The chain uses TRBV19 and TRBJ1-6; D perhaps matches TRBD1 (5 bases). CDR3 loop: CASTPRGVEGSPLHF. CDR3 in DNA: TGTGCCAGTACCCCTCGGGGGGTGGAGGGCTCACCCCTCCACTTT.